This paragraph covers one T cell receptor beta chain sequence. Its antigen is unidentified. The data belong to a study of OX40 agonist ivuxolimab in advanced cancers. At the level of the study: Participants averaged approximately 61 years of age (range 23 to 79) and were around 83% male. General study points: CD4+ and CD8+ blood T cells expanded clonally by week 6 at 0.1 to 3.0 mg/kg.

Germline V gene data show CDR1 as LNHDA and CDR2 as SQIVND (reference sequence). This CDR3 has 15 residues. The V and J ends lost 3 bases and 1 base respectively, with 12 bases between them. Clones were read by immunoSEQ multiplex PCR, and TCRdb kept only the in-frame ones, dropping some. Of tens of thousands of clones in the sample, more than 75% are singletons; the top ten hold around 8.2%. The source material was CD4+ or CD8+ T cells sorted from blood, sampled in a trial of the OX40 agonist ivuxolimab. The sequence was collected from an adult with an advanced solid tumor such as melanoma, head and neck, liver or kidney cancer. The chain carries TRBV19 and TRBJ1-1; TRBD1 is a possible D gene (5 bases). CDR3 coding DNA: TGTGCCAGTAGTATTGGCGGGGGGTGGAACACTGAAGCTTTCTTT. It translates to CASSIGGGWNTEAFF.